The 24 T cell receptor beta chains in this list originate from one sample, sequenced in a study of T cell responses to AZD1222 COVID-19 vaccine. This table comes from immunoSEQ multiplex PCR, and its TCRdb copy is limited to in-frame clones, with some not included. The sample has 90,000 to 130,000 clones; 85% to 95% are singletons. The specimen was peripheral blood, collected on day 0 of AZD1222 vaccination. Receptors were obtained from an adult in good health.

The V and J genes are TRBV28 and TRBJ2-7; no clear D gene. This CDR3 spans 13 amino acids. Germline values: CDR1 MDHEN, CDR2 SYDVKM. Trimming removed 2 bases from V and 6 bases from J, with 11 bases in between. The CDR3 region is CASSLAIQGEQYF. The CDR3 DNA reads as TGTGCCAGCAGTTTAGCCATCCAAGGCGAGCAGTACTTC.

The chain is built from TRBV28 and TRBJ2-3; the D is unclear. This CDR3 comprises 14 residues. Trimming removed 6 bases from V and 4 bases from J, with 14 bases in between. Germline V gene data show CDR1 as MDHEN and CDR2 as SYDVKM. In nucleotides, the CDR3 is TGTGCCAGCAGGCCTCCGTTCTTTCCAGATACGCAGTATTTT. It specifies CASRPPFFPDTQYF. Full variable domain (rest looked up from reference TRBV28 and TRBJ2-3): DVKVTQSSRYLVKRTGEKVFLECVQDMDHENMFWYRQDPGLGLRLIYFSYDVKMKEKGDIPEGYSVSREKKERFSLILESASTNQTSMYLCASRPPFFPDTQYFGPGTRLTVL.

This chain connects TRBV4-1 to TRBJ2-1; no clear D gene. CDR3 length equals 13 residues. Looked up from germline, CDR1 is MGHRA and CDR2 is YSYEKL. Trimming shortened V by 1 base and J by 3 bases, and 4 bases separated the two germline ends. In DNA, the CDR3 is TGCGCCAGCAGCCAAGGGGTCTACAATGAGCAGTTCTTC. Encoded protein: CASSQGVYNEQFF.

This chain links TRBV28 with TRBJ1-2; TRBD1 might be the D (5 bases). Germline V gene lookup returns CDR1 MDHEN and CDR2 SYDVKM. The CDR3 has 14 residues. V gave up 8 bases and J gave up 1 base, with 14 bases separating them. The CDR3 loop is CASDGTPLNYGYTF. Here the CDR3 DNA reads TGTGCCAGCGACGGGACTCCCCTTAACTATGGCTACACCTTC.

The chain recombines TRBV9 with TRBJ2-5, with D perhaps matching TRBD2 (6 bases). From germline, CDR1 is SGDLS and CDR2 YYNGEE. The length of the CDR3 is 15 residues. Trimming cost V 3 bases and J 5 bases, with 17 bases left between them. The CDR3: CASSAGREPVETQYF. CDR3 nucleotide sequence: TGTGCCAGCAGCGCTGGCCGGGAGCCTGTGGAGACCCAGTACTTC.

The chain joins TRBV30 to TRBJ1-1, with D unclear. Trimming removed 0 bases from V and 1 base from J, with 12 bases in between. Germline-derived CDR1 and CDR2 are GTSNPN and SVGIG (reference sequence). The CDR3 is 15 amino acids. CDR3 bases: TGTGCCTGGAGTGTAGGCGCCGGCGGGAACACTGAAGCTTTCTTT. Residues: CAWSVGAGGNTEAFF.

This chain links TRBV10-2 with TRBJ1-2; D gene unclear. CDR3 length: 15 residues. Trimming removed 3 bases from V and 2 bases from J, with 13 bases in between. Germline V CDR1 and CDR2: WSHSY, SAAADI. CDR3 DNA sequence: TGCGCCAGCAGTGACTATAACGGGAGGAACTATGGCTACACCTTC. Protein: CASSDYNGRNYGYTF.

This clone was observed a few times. The chain recombines TRBV6-5 with TRBJ1-4; D unclear. This CDR3 has 13 amino acids. V lost 6 bases and J lost 2, with 7 bases in between. The germline CDR1 and CDR2 sequences are MNHEY and SVGAGI. CDR3 region: CASRRQTNEKLFF. For the CDR3, the DNA is TGTGCCAGCAGAAGGCAGACTAATGAAAAACTGTTTTTT.

This chain links TRBV4-1 with TRBJ1-4; weak D call: TRBD1 (5 bases). The CDR3 runs 14 residues. V was trimmed by 5 bases and J by 4 bases, leaving 11 bases between them. Germline-derived CDR1 and CDR2 are MGHRA and YSYEKL. CDR3 sequence: CASSTDGGNEKLFF. DNA of the CDR3: TGCGCCAGCAGCACAGACGGGGGTAATGAAAAACTGTTTTTT.

The V call is TRBV2, the J call TRBJ1-4; tentatively, D is TRBD1 (6 bases). The CDR3 runs 12 residues. Per germline, CDR1 SNHLY and CDR2 FYNNEI. V was clipped by 8 bases and J by 10 bases, with 14 bases between them. CDR3 residues: CASAGTLGKLFF. CDR3 coding DNA: TGTGCCAGCGCCGGGACATTGGGAAAACTGTTTTTT.

The sample holds one count of this clone. The V and J genes are TRBV2 and TRBJ2-3, with 8 nucleotides matching TRBD2. Germline CDR1 reads SNHLY; CDR2 reads FYNNEI. This CDR3 contains 13 residues. Losses at the gene ends were 7 bases for V and 2 bases for J; bases not matched to a gene: 2. The DNA for the CDR3 is TGTGCCAGCACGGGACTAGACACAGATACGCAGTATTTT. Its translation: CASTGLDTDTQYF.

This chain connects TRBV11-2 to TRBJ1-1; D is unclear. The germline gives CDR1 SGHAT, CDR2 FQNNGV. The CDR3 is made up of 15 amino acids. Trimming took 1 base from V and 3 from J, leaving 12 bases between them. The CDR3 is CASSLVVGKDTEAFF. The CDR3 nucleotides read TGTGCCAGCAGCTTAGTCGTCGGAAAAGACACTGAAGCTTTCTTT.

This clone was observed once. The chain links TRBV12-3 or TRBV12-4 to TRBJ1-1, with D possibly matching TRBD1 (6 bases). This CDR3 comprises 13 residues. Trimming stripped 5 bases from V and 1 base from J, with 8 bases between. CDR3 in amino acids: CASSGDKNTEAFF. The DNA for the CDR3 is TGTGCCAGCAGTGGGGACAAGAACACTGAAGCTTTCTTT.

The J gene is TRBJ1-5, the V gene TRBV28; perhaps TRBD1 as D (5 bases). V was clipped by 4 bases and J by 6 bases, with 10 bases between them. CDR1 is MDHEN and CDR2 is SYDVKM in the germline V gene. The CDR3 length is 13 residues. Written as DNA, the CDR3 is TGTGCCAGCAGTTCAGGGAATATTCAGCCCCAGCATTTT. Residues: CASSSGNIQPQHF.

V gene TRBV12-1 combines with J gene TRBJ1-2. TRBV12-1 is noted as a pseudogene. The CDR3 covers 15 residues. The CDR3: CASSFARRHNYGYTF. CDR3 nucleotides: TGTGCCAGCAGCTTTGCGCGGCGTCATAACTATGGCTACACCTTC.

The J gene is TRBJ1-6, the V gene TRBV6-5, with no clear D. V was pared by 6 bases and J by 2 bases, with 8 bases between. Germline V CDR1 and CDR2: MNHEY, SVGAGI. The CDR3 extends over 14 amino acids. The CDR3: CASRDSTYNSPLHF. CDR3 in DNA: TGTGCCAGCAGGGACTCGACCTATAATTCACCCCTCCACTTT.

The rearrangement uses TRBV25-1 and TRBJ1-4, with 11 bases fitting TRBD1. The CDR3 length is 15 residues. With 2 bases clipped from V and 5 bases from J, the junction kept 1 base outside the gene matches. The germline gives CDR1 MGHDK, CDR2 SYGVNS. The CDR3 coding sequence is TGTGCCAGCAGTGAAGGGACAGGGGGAAATGAAAAACTGTTTTTT. Its translation is CASSEGTGGNEKLFF.

This clone was seen a single time. V gene TRBV10-2 combines with J gene TRBJ1-6; D ambiguous. Germline lookup yields CDR1 WSHSY and CDR2 SAAADI. V was trimmed by 3 bases and J by 13 bases, leaving 13 bases between them. The CDR3 loop spans 13 amino acids. The CDR3 coding sequence is TGCGCCAGCAGTGAACTTTTCGGAGGTCCCCTCCACTTT. Translated, it gives CASSELFGGPLHF.

The J gene is TRBJ2-1, the V gene TRBV5-1; TRBD2 is a possible D gene (5 bases). The CDR3 has 14 amino acids. Germline loops: CDR1 SGHRS, CDR2 YFSETQ. V was cut by 4 bases and J by 7 bases, with 15 bases left in between. The CDR3 protein is CASSPSPGNNEQFF. The CDR3, as DNA: TGCGCCAGCAGCCCCTCCCCGGGGAATAATGAGCAGTTCTTC.

As concerns this clone: A junction boundary mismatches the germline segment, possibly from a read error. The chain is built from TRBV5-6 and TRBJ2-2; weak D call: TRBD1 (6 bases). Germline V gene data show CDR1 as SGHDT and CDR2 as YYEEEE. The CDR3 is made up of 14 amino acids. The CDR3, as DNA: TGTGCCAGCAGTTTGGGGACATTCACCGGGGAGCTGTTTTTT. It encodes CASSLGTFTGELFF.

The J gene is TRBJ1-5, the V gene TRBV7-2, with D maybe TRBD1 (5 bases). Germline CDR1 and CDR2: SGHTA and FQGNSA. CDR3 size: 14 residues. The V gene lost 2 bases and the J gene lost 3 bases, with 8 bases spanning the gap. CDR3 loop: CASSLIRANQPQHF. The CDR3 region has the DNA TGTGCCAGCAGCTTAATCAGGGCCAATCAGCCCCAGCATTTT.

J is TRBJ2-7 and V is TRBV6-1, with D perhaps assigned TRBD1 or TRBD2 (5 bases each). The V gene's germline CDR1 is MNHNS and CDR2 SASEGT. The CDR3 runs 14 residues. The V gene lost 2 bases and the J gene lost 7 bases, with 15 bases spanning the gap. The DNA for the CDR3 is TGTGCCAGCAGTGAAATAGGTCCCTGGGGGGAGCAGTACTTC. This codes for CASSEIGPWGEQYF.

This chain joins TRBV29-1 and TRBJ1-2; D remains unclear. Trimming stripped 1 base from V and 8 bases from J, with 8 bases between. The CDR3 length is 11 residues. Germline CDR1 SQVTM, CDR2 ANQGSEA. This CDR3 is CSVEAAGGYTF. The DNA for the CDR3 is TGCAGCGTTGAAGCAGCGGGGGGCTACACCTTC. The whole variable domain, filled in from reference TRBV29-1 and TRBJ1-2, reads SAVISQKPSRDICQRGTSLTIQCQVDSQVTMMFWYRQQPGQSLTLIATANQGSEATYESGFVIDKFPISRPNLTFSTLTVSNMSPEDSSIYLCSVEAAGGYTFGSGTRLTVV.

The chain links TRBV19 to TRBJ1-5, with no clear D. The V end was cut by 6 bases, the J end by 1 base, with 10 bases between. There are 14 residues in the CDR3. Germline values: CDR1 LNHDA, CDR2 SQIVND (reference sequence). CDR3 sequence reads: CASRSWQSNQPQHF. The CDR3 DNA is TGTGCCAGTAGGTCGTGGCAGAGCAATCAGCCCCAGCATTTT.